This TCR beta chain was sequenced in a study of shared clonotypes between healthy human individuals. Naivety among CD8 cells was defined by CD45RO negativity and positive CCR7 selection, thereby excluding terminally differentiated effector memory CD45RA+ cells. Sequenced by immunoSEQ multiplex PCR; TCRdb stores in-frame clones only, minus some. The sample records roughly 590,000 clones, roughly 96% being singletons. The CDR3 length is 14 residues. J lost 7 bases, V lost 1 base, and 8 bases had no gene match. CDR1 is SGHTS and CDR2 is YDEGEE in the germline V gene. General study points: The sharing of about 5% of naive CD4 clonotypes was seen across several donors. Estimated clonotype richness was generally higher in naive than memory subsets. Sampling used blood alone; tissue repertoires probably differ. Rarefaction analysis demonstrated incomplete sorted-subset sequencing notwithstanding large depth.

To note about this clone: Its antigen is undetermined.

The chain uses TRBV5-8 and TRBJ2-7, with 7 bases lining up with TRBD2. The receptor was derived from a woman between 25 and 40 years old in good health. The specimen sequenced was naive CD8+ T cells sorted from blood. This CDR3 reads CASSLSAGSGEQYF. CDR3 bases: TGTGCCAGCAGCTTGTCAGCGGGGAGTGGGGAGCAGTACTTC.